This entry features one T cell receptor beta chain sequence. Using immunoSEQ multiplex PCR, the repertoire was profiled, and TCRdb retains in-frame clones only, with some absent. The data hold about 170,000 clones, with approximately 90% observed a single time. This entry belongs to a study of cytomegalovirus exposure and HLA in healthy donors. On the study more broadly: The same platform used for the 666 first-cohort repertoires was also used for the roughly 130 validation repertoires, as a later analysis reported.

In germline, CDR1 is LGHNA, CDR2 YNFKEQ. The germline V and J ends were trimmed by 0 bases and 5 bases, with 14 bases remaining between them. CDR3 size: 15 residues. This receptor was obtained from a woman between 25 and 40 years old in good health and CMV-seronegative. This chain uses TRBV4-2 with TRBJ2-7; D remains ambiguous. What was sequenced was PBMCs. CDR3 sequence reads: CASSQDMLVFDEQYF. The CDR3 DNA sequence: TGTGCCAGCAGCCAAGATATGCTAGTCTTCGACGAGCAGTACTTC.